The rows below give T cell receptor beta chains drawn from one sample of a study of blood T cell repertoires in COVID-19. Clones were sequenced by immunoSEQ multiplex PCR, and TCRdb holds only the in-frame ones, with some missing. The table records roughly 150,000 clones, 70% to 90% of them present only once. Sequencing input: PBMCs or T cells enriched from blood (not recorded which). The receptors stem from a man in his fifties who had recovered from COVID-19. CDR3s include the opening cysteine and the closing phenylalanine or tryptophan. Each record gives: CDR3 DNA, CDR3 protein, clone size, V gene, D gene, J gene. D genes are given only for firm matches. The size entry is marked missing in some rows and otherwise reads once, few, many or a size class.

DNA: TGTGCCAGCAGCCTAGGGGACAGGTTGTGGGGCTACACCTTC; CDR3: CASSLGDRLWGYTF; size: .; V: TRBV7-2; D: TRBD1; J: TRBJ1-2
DNA: TGTGCCAGCAGCCCGCTGGGGCGGGAGTTATACAATGAGCAGTTCTTC; CDR3: CASSPLGRELYNEQFF; size: .; V: TRBV11-2; D: TRBD2; J: TRBJ2-1
DNA: TGTGCCAGCAGCCAAGAGCGGGGCTCTGGGGCCAACGTCCTGACTTTC; CDR3: CASSQERGSGANVLTF; size: .; V: TRBV7-2; D: TRBD2; J: TRBJ2-6
DNA: TGTGCCAGCAGCCCCCCGGACAGGCGGGAGACCCAGTACTTC; CDR3: CASSPPDRRETQYF; size: .; V: TRBV7-8; D: TRBD1; J: TRBJ2-5
DNA: TGTGCCAGCAGCAAAGGAGGACAGGGGGAAGAGACCCAGTACTTC; CDR3: CASSKGGQGEETQYF; size: .; V: TRBV21-1; D: .; J: TRBJ2-5
DNA: TGTGCCAGCAGCTCCCGACAGGGGCTTAATGAAAAACTGTTTTTT; CDR3: CASSSRQGLNEKLFF; size: .; V: TRBV7-2; D: TRBD1; J: TRBJ1-4
DNA: TGCGCCAGCAGCTTGGAAATATCCACCGGGGAGCTGTTTTTT; CDR3: CASSLEISTGELFF; size: .; V: TRBV5-1; D: .; J: TRBJ2-2
DNA: TGTGCCAGCAGCCAAGATTTCACAGGGGCCTCACCCCTCCACTTT; CDR3: CASSQDFTGASPLHF; size: .; V: TRBV14; D: TRBD1; J: TRBJ1-6
DNA: TGTGCCAGCAGCTTCCGGACTAGCGGGAATACCTACAATGAGCAGTTCTTC; CDR3: CASSFRTSGNTYNEQFF; size: .; V: TRBV5-6; D: TRBD2; J: TRBJ2-1
DNA: TGTGCCAGCAGCCCCGAGGGGGTTCAAGAGACCCAGTACTTC; CDR3: CASSPEGVQETQYF; size: once; V: TRBV7-2; D: .; J: TRBJ2-5
DNA: TGTGCCAGCAGTGAATGGACAACAGGGGGCAATCAGCCCCAGCATTTT; CDR3: CASSEWTTGGNQPQHF; size: .; V: TRBV25-1; D: TRBD1; J: TRBJ1-5
DNA: TGCGCCAGCAGCCAAGACGGACAGGGGATTAATTCACCCCTCCACTTT; CDR3: CASSQDGQGINSPLHF; size: .; V: TRBV4-3; D: TRBD1; J: TRBJ1-6
DNA: TGTGCCAGCAGCGCACAGGACAGGGACTACGAGCAGTACTTC; CDR3: CASSAQDRDYEQYF; size: .; V: TRBV9; D: TRBD1; J: TRBJ2-7
DNA: TGTGCCAGTAGTACGGGGGACAGATTAGCCAAAAACATTCAGTACTTC; CDR3: CASSTGDRLAKNIQYF; size: .; V: TRBV19; D: .; J: TRBJ2-4
DNA: TGTGCCAGTAGTATCCCGGCAGGGCCCTCTGGAAACACCATATATTTT; CDR3: CASSIPAGPSGNTIYF; size: .; V: TRBV19; D: .; J: TRBJ1-3
DNA: TGTGCTAGTGGCTCGGACAGGTCTCGGGAAGCTTTCTTT; CDR3: CASGSDRSREAFF; size: few; V: TRBV12-5; D: TRBD1; J: TRBJ1-1
DNA: TGTGCCAGCAACAGTTTATCGGGGGTGGCAGGCGGCCAGTACTTC; CDR3: CASNSLSGVAGGQYF; size: .; V: TRBV28; D: .; J: TRBJ2-7
DNA: TGCAGTGCTGGGAGAGGGGGTGGCTACACCTTC; CDR3: CSAGRGGGYTF; size: .; V: TRBV20-1; D: .; J: TRBJ1-2
DNA: TGTGCCAGCAGCAAAGGCGGACTAGCGGGGCACAGGGGTGAGCAGTTCTTC; CDR3: CASSKGGLAGHRGEQFF; size: .; V: TRBV21-1; D: .; J: TRBJ2-1
DNA: TGTGCCAGCAGCACCGGACTAGCGGGAGGGGACGGAGAGACCCAGTACTTC; CDR3: CASSTGLAGGDGETQYF; size: .; V: TRBV7-9; D: TRBD2; J: TRBJ2-5
DNA: TGTGCCAGCAGTTACCCGCCCGGGACAGGTAACACTGAAGCTTTCTTT; CDR3: CASSYPPGTGNTEAFF; size: .; V: TRBV6-2/TRBV6-3; D: TRBD1; J: TRBJ1-1
DNA: TGCGCCAGTCAAGCGGGAGTTTTATCCCATGAGCAGTTCTTC; CDR3: CASQAGVLSHEQFF; size: few; V: TRBV5-1; D: TRBD2; J: TRBJ2-1
DNA: TGTGCCAGCTCGCGACAGGGAATGGGACCTGAAGCTTTCTTT; CDR3: CASSRQGMGPEAFF; size: .; V: TRBV18; D: TRBD1; J: TRBJ1-1
DNA: TGTGCCAGCAGCTTAAAACAGGGCCCATACAATGAGCAGTTCTTC; CDR3: CASSLKQGPYNEQFF; size: few; V: TRBV7-2; D: .; J: TRBJ2-1
DNA: TGTGCCAGCAGCCGACAGGGGGCTAATTCACCCCTCCACTTT; CDR3: CASSRQGANSPLHF; size: .; V: TRBV6-2/TRBV6-3; D: TRBD1; J: TRBJ1-6
DNA: TGTGCCAGCAACAGACAGCAGAACTATGGCTACACCTTC; CDR3: CASNRQQNYGYTF; size: .; V: TRBV6-5; D: .; J: TRBJ1-2
DNA: TGTGCCACCAGTGGCACAGGGGGGGCTGAAGCTTTCTTT; CDR3: CATSGTGGAEAFF; size: .; V: TRBV24-1; D: TRBD1; J: TRBJ1-1
DNA: TGCGCCAGCCTCCCCGGACTAGCGGGAGATTGGGGTGAGCAGTTCTTC; CDR3: CASLPGLAGDWGEQFF; size: .; V: TRBV5-1; D: TRBD2; J: TRBJ2-1
DNA: TGTGCCAGCAGTCCCGGGACAACGAGGGGCTACACCTTC; CDR3: CASSPGTTRGYTF; size: .; V: TRBV6-2/TRBV6-3; D: .; J: TRBJ1-2
DNA: TGTGCCAGCAGTGAGTCTGGAGCCTCTGGTCAGCCCCAGCATTTT; CDR3: CASSESGASGQPQHF; size: .; V: TRBV6-4; D: .; J: TRBJ1-5
DNA: TGTGCCAGCTCACCAGCGGTGGGGGGGGCTGGCTACACCTTC; CDR3: CASSPAVGGAGYTF; size: .; V: TRBV18; D: .; J: TRBJ1-2
DNA: TGTGCCAGCAGGAATACAGGGGCCGGCTACATTCAGTACTTC; CDR3: CASRNTGAGYIQYF; size: .; V: TRBV28; D: TRBD1; J: TRBJ2-4
DNA: TGTGCCAGCACCCTGGGACAGCTGAACACTGAAGCTTTCTTT; CDR3: CASTLGQLNTEAFF; size: .; V: TRBV2; D: TRBD1; J: TRBJ1-1
DNA: TGTGCCAGCAGCTTCGGAGTGGAGACCCAGTACTTC; CDR3: CASSFGVETQYF; size: .; V: TRBV11-2; D: .; J: TRBJ2-5
DNA: TGTGCCAGCAGTTTGGGCGGGAGTAATTCCAATGAGCAGTTCTTC; CDR3: CASSLGGSNSNEQFF; size: .; V: TRBV6-2/TRBV6-3; D: TRBD2; J: TRBJ2-1
DNA: TGTGCCAGCAGCCAGGGGACAGGGCAGGATTCACCCCTCCACTTT; CDR3: CASSQGTGQDSPLHF; size: .; V: TRBV3-1/TRBV3-2; D: TRBD1; J: TRBJ1-6
DNA: TGTGCCAGCAGGTCCGGGGGGGCAGAGACCCAGTACTTC; CDR3: CASRSGGAETQYF; size: few; V: TRBV7-2; D: TRBD2; J: TRBJ2-5
DNA: TGTGCCAGCAGCGTAGCGGGGGGGTTAGATGAGACCCAGTACTTC; CDR3: CASSVAGGLDETQYF; size: once; V: TRBV9; D: TRBD2; J: TRBJ2-5
DNA: TGCGCCAGCAGCCAAGAAGGGACAGGGCGATCACCCCTCCACTTT; CDR3: CASSQEGTGRSPLHF; size: .; V: TRBV4-3; D: TRBD1; J: TRBJ1-6
DNA: TGTGCCAGCAGTGAACCGGACAGGGGGCTGAATGGCTACACCTTC; CDR3: CASSEPDRGLNGYTF; size: .; V: TRBV2; D: TRBD1; J: TRBJ1-2
DNA: TGCGCCAGCAGCATGACAACGAACACCGGGGAGCTGTTTTTT; CDR3: CASSMTTNTGELFF; size: .; V: TRBV5-1; D: .; J: TRBJ2-2
DNA: TGTGCCAGCAGTTCGACAGGTCCTAACTATGGCTACACCTTC; CDR3: CASSSTGPNYGYTF; size: .; V: TRBV6-2/TRBV6-3; D: .; J: TRBJ1-2
DNA: TGTGCCAGCAAAGAGACAGGGGGTAATGGCTACACCTTC; CDR3: CASKETGGNGYTF; size: .; V: TRBV2; D: TRBD1; J: TRBJ1-2
DNA: TGTGCCAGCTCACCACCGGCAGGGCGATGGTTCGCTGAAGCTTTCTTT; CDR3: CASSPPAGRWFAEAFF; size: .; V: TRBV18; D: .; J: TRBJ1-1
DNA: TGTGCCAGCAGCTTAATGGACAGATACAATGAGCAGTTCTTC; CDR3: CASSLMDRYNEQFF; size: .; V: TRBV7-2; D: .; J: TRBJ2-1
DNA: TGTGCCAGCAGCTCCAGGAAAGCATACCATTACAATGAGCAGTTCTTC; CDR3: CASSSRKAYHYNEQFF; size: few; V: TRBV5-6; D: .; J: TRBJ2-1
DNA: TGTGCCAGCAGTCAGGGGACAGTCTATGGCTACACCTTC; CDR3: CASSQGTVYGYTF; size: .; V: TRBV28; D: TRBD1; J: TRBJ1-2
DNA: TGTGCCAGCCAGGGGTCAGGCAATGTAAATGAGCAGTTCTTC; CDR3: CASQGSGNVNEQFF; size: .; V: TRBV6-5; D: .; J: TRBJ2-1
DNA: TGTGCCAGCAGTGAATTGTGGAGTTCTGATTACGAGCAGTACTTC; CDR3: CASSELWSSDYEQYF; size: .; V: TRBV25-1; D: .; J: TRBJ2-7
DNA: TGTGCCAGCAGCTCGGGACAGCTAGACCAAGAGACCCAGTACTTC; CDR3: CASSSGQLDQETQYF; size: .; V: TRBV7-9; D: TRBD1; J: TRBJ2-5
DNA: TGTGCCAGCAGCCGAGGGGTGGCGACTAGCGGTTTCTCCTACGAGCAGTACTTC; CDR3: CASSRGVATSGFSYEQYF; size: .; V: TRBV7-8; D: TRBD2; J: TRBJ2-7
DNA: TGTGCCAGCAGCGCAAAGACTAGGGGCCGGGGGAATGAAAAACTGTTTTTT; CDR3: CASSAKTRGRGNEKLFF; size: .; V: TRBV5-6; D: .; J: TRBJ1-4
DNA: TGTGCCAGCAGCCCCACTAGGGATAAGGGTAATGGCTACACCTTC; CDR3: CASSPTRDKGNGYTF; size: .; V: TRBV7-2; D: .; J: TRBJ1-2
DNA: TGCAGTGCTAGTCTCCTCCGGAGGCGCATGGAGACCCAGTACTTC; CDR3: CSASLLRRRMETQYF; size: .; V: TRBV20-1; D: .; J: TRBJ2-5
DNA: TGTGCCATCAGTAAAACAGGGTCACCCTATGGCTACACCTTC; CDR3: CAISKTGSPYGYTF; size: .; V: TRBV10-3; D: .; J: TRBJ1-2
DNA: TGTGCCAGCAGTGAGGGGGCGCGCAATCAGCCCCAGCATTTT; CDR3: CASSEGARNQPQHF; size: .; V: TRBV2; D: .; J: TRBJ1-5
DNA: TGTGCCAGCAGTCCAACAGGGGAGGACTATGGCTACACCTTC; CDR3: CASSPTGEDYGYTF; size: few; V: TRBV28; D: TRBD1; J: TRBJ1-2